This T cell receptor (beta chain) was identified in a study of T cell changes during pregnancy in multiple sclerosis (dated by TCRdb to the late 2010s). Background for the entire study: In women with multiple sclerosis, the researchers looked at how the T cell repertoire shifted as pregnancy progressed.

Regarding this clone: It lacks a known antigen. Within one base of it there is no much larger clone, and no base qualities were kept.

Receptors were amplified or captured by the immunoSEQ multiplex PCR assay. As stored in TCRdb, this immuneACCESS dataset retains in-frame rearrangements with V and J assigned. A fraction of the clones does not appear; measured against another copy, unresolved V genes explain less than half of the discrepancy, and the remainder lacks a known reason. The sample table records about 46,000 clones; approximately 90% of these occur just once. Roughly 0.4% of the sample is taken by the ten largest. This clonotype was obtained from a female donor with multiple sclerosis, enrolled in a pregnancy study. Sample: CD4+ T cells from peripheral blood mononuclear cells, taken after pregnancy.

The CDR3 sequence is CASSVDPGQLLTNEKLFF. The nucleotides are TGTGCCAGCAGCGTAGATCCGGGACAGCTACTAACTAATGAAAAACTGTTTTTT. The chain couples TRBV9 to TRBJ1-4; TRBD1 aligns with 7 central bases. Trimming accounts for 0 bases at V and 1 base at J, while the number of junction bases matched to no gene is 9. The CDR3 covers 18 residues, taking in both the cysteine and the phenylalanine. Only the CDR3 region is kept as DNA, spanning 54 bases read in frame from base 1. The germline V gene sets CDR1 to SGDLS and CDR2 to YYNGEE.